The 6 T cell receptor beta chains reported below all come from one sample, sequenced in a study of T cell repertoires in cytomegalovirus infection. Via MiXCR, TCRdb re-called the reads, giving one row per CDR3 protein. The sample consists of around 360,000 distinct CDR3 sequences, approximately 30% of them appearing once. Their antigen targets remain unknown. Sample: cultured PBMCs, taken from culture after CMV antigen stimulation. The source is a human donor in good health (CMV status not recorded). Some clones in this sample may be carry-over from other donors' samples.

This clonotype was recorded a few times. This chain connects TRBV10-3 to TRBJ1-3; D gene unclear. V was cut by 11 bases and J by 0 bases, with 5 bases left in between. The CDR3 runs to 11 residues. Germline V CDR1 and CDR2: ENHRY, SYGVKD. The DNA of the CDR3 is TGTGCCTTGACCTCTGGAAACACCATATATTTT. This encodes CALTSGNTIYF.

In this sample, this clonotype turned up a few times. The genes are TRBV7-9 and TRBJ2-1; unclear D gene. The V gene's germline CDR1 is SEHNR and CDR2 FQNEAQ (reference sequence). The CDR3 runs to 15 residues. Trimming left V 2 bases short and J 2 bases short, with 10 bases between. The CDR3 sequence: CASSLSEMAYNEQFF. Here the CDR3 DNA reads TGTGCCAGCAGCTTATCGGAAATGGCCTACAATGAGCAGTTCTTC.

CDR3 in DNA: TGCGCCAGCAGCCAGGACACATTAGAAGCTTTCTTT. Translated: CASSQDTLEAFF. V is TRBV4-1 and J is TRBJ1-1; D is possibly TRBD1 (5 bases). Germline CDR1 reads MGHRA; CDR2 reads YSYEKL. The CDR3 sequence is 12 residues long. V lost 3 bases and J lost 8, with 10 bases in between.

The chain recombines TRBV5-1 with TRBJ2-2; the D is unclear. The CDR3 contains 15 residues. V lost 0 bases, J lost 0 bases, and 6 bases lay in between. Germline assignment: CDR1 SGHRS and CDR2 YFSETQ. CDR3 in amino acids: CASSLVRANTGELFF. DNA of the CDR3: TGCGCCAGCAGCTTGGTAAGGGCGAACACCGGGGAGCTGTTTTTT.

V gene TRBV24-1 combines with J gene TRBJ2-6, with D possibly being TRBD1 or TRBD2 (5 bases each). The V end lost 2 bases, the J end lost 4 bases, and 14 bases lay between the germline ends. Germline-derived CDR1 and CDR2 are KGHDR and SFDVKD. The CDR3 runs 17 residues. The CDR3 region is CATSDSLGTVGANVLTF. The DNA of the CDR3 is TGTGCCACCAGTGATTCCCTCGGGACCGTAGGGGCCAACGTCCTGACTTTC.

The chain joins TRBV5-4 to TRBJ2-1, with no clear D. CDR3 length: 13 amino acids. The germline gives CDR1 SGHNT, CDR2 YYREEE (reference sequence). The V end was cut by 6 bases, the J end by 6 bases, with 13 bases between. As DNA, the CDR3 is TGTGCCAGCAACCCTGGGCAGTCCAATGAGCAGTTCTTC. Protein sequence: CASNPGQSNEQFF. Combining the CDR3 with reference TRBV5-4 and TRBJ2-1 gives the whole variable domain ETGVTQSPTHLIKTRGQQVTLRCSSQSGHNTVSWYQQALGQGPQFIFQYYREEENGRGNFPPRFSGLQFPNYSSELNVNALELDDSALYLCASNPGQSNEQFFGPGTRLTVL.